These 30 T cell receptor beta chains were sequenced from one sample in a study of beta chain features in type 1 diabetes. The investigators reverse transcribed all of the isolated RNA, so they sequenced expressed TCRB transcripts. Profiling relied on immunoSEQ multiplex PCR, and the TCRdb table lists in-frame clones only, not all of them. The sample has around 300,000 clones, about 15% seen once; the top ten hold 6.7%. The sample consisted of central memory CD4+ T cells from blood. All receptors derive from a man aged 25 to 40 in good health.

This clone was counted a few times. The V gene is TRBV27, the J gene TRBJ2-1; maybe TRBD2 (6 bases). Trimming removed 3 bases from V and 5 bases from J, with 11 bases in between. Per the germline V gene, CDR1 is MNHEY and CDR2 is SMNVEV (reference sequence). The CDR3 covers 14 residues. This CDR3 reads CASSLRGFHNEQFF. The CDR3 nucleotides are TGTGCCAGCAGTTTGCGGGGTTTCCACAATGAGCAGTTCTTC.

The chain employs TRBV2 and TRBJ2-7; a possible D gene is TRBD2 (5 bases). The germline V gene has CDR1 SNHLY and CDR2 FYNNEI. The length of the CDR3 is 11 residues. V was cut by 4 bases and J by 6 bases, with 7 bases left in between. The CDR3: CASSAGFEQYV. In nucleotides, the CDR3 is TGTGCCAGCAGTGCGGGGTTCGAGCAGTACGTC.

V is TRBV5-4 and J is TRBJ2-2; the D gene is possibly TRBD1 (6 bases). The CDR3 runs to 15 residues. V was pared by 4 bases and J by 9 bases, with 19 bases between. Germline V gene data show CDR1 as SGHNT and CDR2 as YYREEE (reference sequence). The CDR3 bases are TGTGCCAGCAGCCTCAAACGGGACACCATCCGGGAGCTGTTTTTT. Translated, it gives CASSLKRDTIRELFF.

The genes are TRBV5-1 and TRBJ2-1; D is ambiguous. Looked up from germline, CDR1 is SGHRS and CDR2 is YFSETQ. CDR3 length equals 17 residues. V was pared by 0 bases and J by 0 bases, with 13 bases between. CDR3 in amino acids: CASSLAAISSSYNEQFF. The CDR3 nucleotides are TGCGCCAGCAGCTTGGCCGCAATTAGTAGCTCCTACAATGAGCAGTTCTTC. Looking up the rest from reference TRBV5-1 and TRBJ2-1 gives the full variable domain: KAGVTQTPRYLIKTRGQQVTLSCSPISGHRSVSWYQQTPGQGLQFLFEYFSETQRNKGNFPGRFSGRQFSNSRSEMNVSTLELGDSALYLCASSLAAISSSYNEQFFGPGTRLTVL.

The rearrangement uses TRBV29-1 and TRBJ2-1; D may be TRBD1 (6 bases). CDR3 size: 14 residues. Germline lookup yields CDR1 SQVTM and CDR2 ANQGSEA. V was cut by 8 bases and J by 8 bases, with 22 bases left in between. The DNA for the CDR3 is TGCAGCTCAACCCGGAGAGGGGGTGGGGATGAGCAGTTCTTC. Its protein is CSSTRRGGGDEQFF.

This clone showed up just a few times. CDR3 protein: CAISSGDEQYF. CDR3 sequence (DNA): TGTGCCATCAGTTCGGGTGACGAGCAGTACTTC. This chain joins TRBV10-3 and TRBJ2-7, with D unclear. Looked up from germline, CDR1 is ENHRY and CDR2 is SYGVKD. The CDR3 contains 11 residues. The ends were cut back, 5 bases at V and 5 bases at J, with 7 bases in the middle.

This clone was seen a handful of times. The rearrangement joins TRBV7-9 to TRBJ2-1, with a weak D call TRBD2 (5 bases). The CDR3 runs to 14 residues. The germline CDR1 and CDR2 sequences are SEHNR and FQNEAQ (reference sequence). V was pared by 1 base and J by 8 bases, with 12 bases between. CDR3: CASSLGGSADEQFF. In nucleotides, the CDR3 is TGTGCCAGCAGCTTAGGGGGTAGCGCTGATGAGCAGTTCTTC.

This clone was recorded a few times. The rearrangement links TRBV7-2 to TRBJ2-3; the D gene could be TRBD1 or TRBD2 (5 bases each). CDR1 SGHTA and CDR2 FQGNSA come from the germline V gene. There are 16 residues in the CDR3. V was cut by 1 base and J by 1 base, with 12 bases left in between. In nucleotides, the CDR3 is TGTGCCAGCAGCTTAGAGGGGACCCGACGCACAGATACGCAGTATTTT. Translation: CASSLEGTRRTDTQYF.

CDR3 in DNA: TGTGCCAGCAGTGCGGGGTCCGGGGTGGAGACCCAGTACTTC. This encodes CASSAGSGVETQYF. This rearrangement joins TRBV7-6 to TRBJ2-5; D may be TRBD2 (6 bases). Germline V gene sequence: CDR1 SGHVS, CDR2 FNYEAQ. This CDR3 is built from 14 residues. Trimming left V 6 bases short and J 5 bases short, with 16 bases between.

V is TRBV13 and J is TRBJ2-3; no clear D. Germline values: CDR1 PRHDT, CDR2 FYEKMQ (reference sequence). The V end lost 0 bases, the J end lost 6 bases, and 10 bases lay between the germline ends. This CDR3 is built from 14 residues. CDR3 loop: CASSLGRESDTQYF. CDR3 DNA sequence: TGTGCCAGCAGCTTAGGGCGCGAGTCGGATACGCAGTATTTT.

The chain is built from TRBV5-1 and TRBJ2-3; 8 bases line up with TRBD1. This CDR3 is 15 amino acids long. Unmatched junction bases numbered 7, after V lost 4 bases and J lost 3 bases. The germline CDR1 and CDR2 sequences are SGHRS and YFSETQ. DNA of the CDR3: TGCGCCAGCAGCATTGGACAGGGTTGGACAGATACGCAGTATTTT. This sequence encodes CASSIGQGWTDTQYF. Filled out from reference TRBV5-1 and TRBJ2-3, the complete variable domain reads KAGVTQTPRYLIKTRGQQVTLSCSPISGHRSVSWYQQTPGQGLQFLFEYFSETQRNKGNFPGRFSGRQFSNSRSEMNVSTLELGDSALYLCASSIGQGWTDTQYFGPGTRLTVL.

The CDR3 bases are TGTGCCAGCAGCGGACAGGGAGGAGAAAAACTGTTTTTT. Translation: CASSGQGGEKLFF. The chain carries TRBV2 and TRBJ1-4, with TRBD1 matching over 8 bases. Trimming cost V 6 bases and J 8 bases; bases outside gene matches: 5. The CDR3 runs 13 residues. The germline CDR1 and CDR2 sequences are SNHLY and FYNNEI.

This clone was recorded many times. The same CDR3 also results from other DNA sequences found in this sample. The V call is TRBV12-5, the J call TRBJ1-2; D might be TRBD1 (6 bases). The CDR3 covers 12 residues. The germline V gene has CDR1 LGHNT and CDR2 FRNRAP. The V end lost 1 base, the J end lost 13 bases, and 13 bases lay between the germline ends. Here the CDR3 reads CASGLESGALTF. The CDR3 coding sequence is TGTGCTAGTGGTTTGGAATCGGGGGCCCTCACCTTC.

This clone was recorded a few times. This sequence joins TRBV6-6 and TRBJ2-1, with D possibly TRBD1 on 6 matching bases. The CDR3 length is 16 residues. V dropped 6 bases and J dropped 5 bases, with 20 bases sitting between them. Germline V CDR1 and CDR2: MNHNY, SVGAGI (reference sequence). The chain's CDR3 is CASRLFRGGGDNEQFF. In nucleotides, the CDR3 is TGTGCCAGCAGACTATTTAGAGGGGGTGGTGACAATGAGCAGTTCTTC.

In DNA, the CDR3 is TGTGCCAGCAGCATCGACAATTTTGGAGAGACCCAGTACTTC. This codes for CASSIDNFGETQYF. The chain recombines TRBV7-3 with TRBJ2-5; D gene ambiguous. This CDR3 has 14 residues. Trimming removed 5 bases from V and 4 bases from J, with 14 bases in between. Germline V gene lookup returns CDR1 SGHTA and CDR2 FQGTGA.

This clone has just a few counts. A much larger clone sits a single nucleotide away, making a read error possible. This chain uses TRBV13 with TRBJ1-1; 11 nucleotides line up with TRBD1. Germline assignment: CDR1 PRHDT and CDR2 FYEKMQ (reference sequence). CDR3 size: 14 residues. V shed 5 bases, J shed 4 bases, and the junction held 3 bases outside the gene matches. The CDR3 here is CASSPGTGGTEAFF. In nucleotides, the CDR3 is TGTGCCAGCAGCCCCGGGACAGGGGGCACTGAAGCTTTCTTT.

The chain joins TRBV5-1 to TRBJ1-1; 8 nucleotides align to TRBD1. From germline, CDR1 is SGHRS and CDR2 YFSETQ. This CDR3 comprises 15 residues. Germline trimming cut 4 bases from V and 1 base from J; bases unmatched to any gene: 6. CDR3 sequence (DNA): TGCGCCAGCAGCCCCTACGGACAGGGGAACACTGAAGCTTTCTTT. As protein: CASSPYGQGNTEAFF.

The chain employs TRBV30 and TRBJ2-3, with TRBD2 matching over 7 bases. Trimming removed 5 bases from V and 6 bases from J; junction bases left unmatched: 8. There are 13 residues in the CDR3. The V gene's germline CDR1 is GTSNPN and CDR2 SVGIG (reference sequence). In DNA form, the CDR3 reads TGTGCCTGGGGCCGCTTGGGGGGGGATACGCAGTATTTT. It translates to CAWGRLGGDTQYF. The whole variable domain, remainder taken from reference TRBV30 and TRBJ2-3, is SQTIHQWPATLVQPVGSPLSLECTVEGTSNPNLYWYRQAAGRGLQLLFYSVGIGQISSEVPQNLSASRPQDRQFILSSKKLLLSDSGFYLCAWGRLGGDTQYFGPGTRLTVL.

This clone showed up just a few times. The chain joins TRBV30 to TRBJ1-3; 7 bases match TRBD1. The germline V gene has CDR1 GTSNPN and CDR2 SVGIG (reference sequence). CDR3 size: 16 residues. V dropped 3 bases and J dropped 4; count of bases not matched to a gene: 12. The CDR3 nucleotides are TGTGCCTGGAGCAGGACCGGGACAGTTGGCGGAAACACCATATATTTT. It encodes CAWSRTGTVGGNTIYF.

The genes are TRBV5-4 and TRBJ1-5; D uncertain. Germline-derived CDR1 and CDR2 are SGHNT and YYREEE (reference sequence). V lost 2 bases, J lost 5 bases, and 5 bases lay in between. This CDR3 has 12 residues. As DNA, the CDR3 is TGTGCCAGCAGCTTTCAGGATCAGCCCCAGCATTTT. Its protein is CASSFQDQPQHF. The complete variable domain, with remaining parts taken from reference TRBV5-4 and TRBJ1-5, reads ETGVTQSPTHLIKTRGQQVTLRCSSQSGHNTVSWYQQALGQGPQFIFQYYREEENGRGNFPPRFSGLQFPNYSSELNVNALELDDSALYLCASSFQDQPQHFGDGTRLSIL.

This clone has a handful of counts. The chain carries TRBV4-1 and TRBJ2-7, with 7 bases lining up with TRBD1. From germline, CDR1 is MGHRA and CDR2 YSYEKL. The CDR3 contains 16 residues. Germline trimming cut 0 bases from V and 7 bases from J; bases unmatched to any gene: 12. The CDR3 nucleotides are TGCGCCAGCAGCCAAGACCCGACAGGGCCCTCTCGTGAGCAGTACTTC. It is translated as CASSQDPTGPSREQYF.

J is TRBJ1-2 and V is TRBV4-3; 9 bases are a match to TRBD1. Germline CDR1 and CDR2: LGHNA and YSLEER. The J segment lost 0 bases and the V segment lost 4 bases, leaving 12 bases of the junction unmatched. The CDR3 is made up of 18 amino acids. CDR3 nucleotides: TGCGCCAGCAGCCCCGGCCCCGGGACAGGGCGCACTAACTATGGCTACACCTTC. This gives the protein CASSPGPGTGRTNYGYTF.

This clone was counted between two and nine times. CDR3 region: CASSPIDGSYEQYV. DNA for the CDR3: TGTGCCAGCAGTCCCATCGACGGTTCCTACGAGCAGTACGTC. This chain connects TRBV27 to TRBJ2-7; D is ambiguous. Germline-derived CDR1 and CDR2 are MNHEY and SMNVEV (reference sequence). This CDR3 spans 14 amino acids. Trimming left V 5 bases short and J 1 base short, with 12 bases between.

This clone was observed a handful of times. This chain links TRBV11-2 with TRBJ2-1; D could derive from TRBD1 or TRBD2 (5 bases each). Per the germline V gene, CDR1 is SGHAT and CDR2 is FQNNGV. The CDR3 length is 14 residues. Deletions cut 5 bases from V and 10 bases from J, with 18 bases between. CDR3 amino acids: CASSPPPTGTEQFF. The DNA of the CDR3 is TGTGCCAGCAGCCCCCCACCCACCGGGACGGAGCAGTTCTTC.

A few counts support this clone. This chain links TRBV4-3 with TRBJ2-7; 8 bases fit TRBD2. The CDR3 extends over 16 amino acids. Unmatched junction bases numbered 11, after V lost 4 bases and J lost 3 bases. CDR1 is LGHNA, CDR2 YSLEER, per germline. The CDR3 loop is CASSPGGGLFGYEQYF. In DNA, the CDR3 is TGCGCCAGCAGCCCCGGCGGGGGGCTCTTCGGCTACGAGCAGTACTTC.

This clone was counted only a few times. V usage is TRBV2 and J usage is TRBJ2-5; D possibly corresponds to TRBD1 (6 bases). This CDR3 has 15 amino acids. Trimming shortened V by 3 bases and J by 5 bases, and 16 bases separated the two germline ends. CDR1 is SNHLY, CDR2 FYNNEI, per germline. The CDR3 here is CASSEVRTVRETQYF. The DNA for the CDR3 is TGTGCCAGCAGTGAGGTTCGGACAGTTCGGGAGACCCAGTACTTC.

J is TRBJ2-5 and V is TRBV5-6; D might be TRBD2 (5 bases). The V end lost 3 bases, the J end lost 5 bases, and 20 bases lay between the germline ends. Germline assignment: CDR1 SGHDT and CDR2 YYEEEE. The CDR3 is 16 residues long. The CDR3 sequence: CASSSYGRGIGETQYF. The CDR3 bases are TGTGCCAGCAGCTCTTACGGACGGGGAATTGGGGAGACCCAGTACTTC.

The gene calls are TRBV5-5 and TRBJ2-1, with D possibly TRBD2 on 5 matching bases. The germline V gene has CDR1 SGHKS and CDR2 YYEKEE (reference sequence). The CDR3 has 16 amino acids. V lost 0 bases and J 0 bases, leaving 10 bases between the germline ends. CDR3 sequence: CASSLGRVLSYNEQFF. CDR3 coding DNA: TGTGCCAGCAGCTTGGGGCGGGTCCTCTCCTACAATGAGCAGTTCTTC. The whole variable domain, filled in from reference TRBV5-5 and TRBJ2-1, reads DAGVTQSPTHLIKTRGQQVTLRCSPISGHKSVSWYQQVLGQGPQFIFQYYEKEERGRGNFPDRFSARQFPNYSSELNVNALLLGDSALYLCASSLGRVLSYNEQFFGPGTRLTVL.

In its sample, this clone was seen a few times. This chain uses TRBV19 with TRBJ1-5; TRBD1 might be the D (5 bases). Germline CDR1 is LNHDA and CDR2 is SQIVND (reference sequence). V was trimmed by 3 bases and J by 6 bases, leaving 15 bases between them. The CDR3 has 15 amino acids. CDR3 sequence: CASSIGQGGGQPQHF. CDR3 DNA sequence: TGTGCCAGTAGTATCGGGCAGGGCGGCGGTCAGCCCCAGCATTTT.

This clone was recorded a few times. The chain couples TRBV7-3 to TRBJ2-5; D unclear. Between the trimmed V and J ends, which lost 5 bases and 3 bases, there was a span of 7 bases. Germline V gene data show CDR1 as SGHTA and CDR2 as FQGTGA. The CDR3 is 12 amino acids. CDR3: CASSQVEETQYF. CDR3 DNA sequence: TGTGCCAGCAGCCAAGTAGAAGAGACCCAGTACTTC.